The 20 T cell receptor beta chains below all came from one sample that was sequenced in a study of blood T cell repertoires in COVID-19. Produced via immunoSEQ multiplex PCR; TCRdb's table is partial and in-frame only. The sample has 120,000 to 150,000 clones; more than 70% are singletons. The specimen sequenced was peripheral blood. These receptors came from a woman in her fifties or sixties with acute or convalescent COVID-19.

The gene calls are TRBV9 and TRBJ1-6; D is possibly TRBD1 (6 bases). The CDR3 is 15 amino acids. Germline V gene sequence: CDR1 SGDLS, CDR2 YYNGEE. Trimming removed 3 bases from V and 9 bases from J, with 16 bases in between. CDR3 sequence reads: CASSATGFEGSPLHF. CDR3 bases: TGTGCCAGCAGCGCTACAGGGTTTGAGGGTTCACCCCTCCACTTT.

The rearrangement joins TRBV9 to TRBJ1-1, with TRBD1 matching over 8 bases. CDR3 length: 14 amino acids. CDR1 and CDR2 (germline): SGDLS, YYNGEE. With V trimmed by 5 bases and J by 1 base, 4 bases remained unmatched. CDR3 nucleotide sequence: TGTGCCAGCAGAGCCGGGACAGGGAACACTGAAGCTTTCTTT. It codes for CASRAGTGNTEAFF.

The chain combines TRBV20-1 with TRBJ1-2; D call uncertain. The CDR3 extends over 14 amino acids. The ends were cut back, 3 bases at V and 0 bases at J, with 11 bases in the middle. CDR1 DFQATT and CDR2 SNEGSKA come from the germline V gene (reference sequence). Written as DNA, the CDR3 is TGCAGTGCTAGTGACTCATCAGCTAACTATGGCTACACCTTC. As protein: CSASDSSANYGYTF.

The genes are TRBV5-6 and TRBJ2-5, with 12 nucleotides matching TRBD2. CDR3 length equals 14 residues. Germline CDR1 reads SGHDT; CDR2 reads YYEEEE. The V segment lost 1 base and the J segment 5 bases; nucleotides outside the gene matches: 0. CDR3 DNA sequence: TGTGCCAGCAGCTTGACTAGCGGGGGGGAGACCCAGTACTTC. This translates into CASSLTSGGETQYF. Full variable domain (missing parts from reference TRBV5-6 and TRBJ2-5): DAGVTQSPTHLIKTRGQQVTLRCSPKSGHDTVSWYQQALGQGPQFIFQYYEEEERQRGNFPDRFSGHQFPNYSSELNVNALLLGDSALYLCASSLTSGGETQYFGPGTRLLVL.

This rearrangement joins TRBV30 to TRBJ1-2, with D perhaps TRBD1 (6 bases). The V and J ends lost 3 bases and 6 bases respectively, with 29 bases between them. This CDR3 has 18 amino acids. Germline-derived CDR1 and CDR2 are GTSNPN and SVGIG (reference sequence). The CDR3 nucleotides are TGTGCCTGGAGAGCCCTCCGAACAGGGAGAGACTCATGGGATGGCTACACCTTC. Protein product: CAWRALRTGRDSWDGYTF.

This clone turned up a few times. The J gene is TRBJ1-2, the V gene TRBV9, with 9 bases that match TRBD1. The germline CDR1 and CDR2 sequences are SGDLS and YYNGEE. The J segment lost 7 bases and the V segment lost 0 bases, leaving 4 bases of the junction unmatched. The length of the CDR3 is 14 residues. The CDR3 coding sequence is TGTGCCAGCAGCGTAGGGGGACAGGGAGGTGGCTACACCTTC. Translation: CASSVGGQGGGYTF.

The V and J genes are TRBV30 and TRBJ2-1; 10 bases agree with TRBD2. This CDR3 is 17 amino acids long. CDR1 is GTSNPN, CDR2 SVGIG, per germline (reference sequence). Losses at the gene ends were 8 bases for V and 5 bases for J; bases not matched to a gene: 18. CDR3 region: CAGKKRGGPDLDNEQFF. The CDR3 DNA sequence: TGTGCCGGTAAGAAGCGGGGGGGCCCGGACCTGGACAATGAGCAGTTCTTC.

The V call is TRBV19, the J call TRBJ1-1; 7 bases agree with TRBD1. After removal of 2 bases from V and 4 bases from J, the junction contained 13 bases not matched to a gene. The CDR3 runs to 17 residues. In germline, CDR1 is LNHDA, CDR2 SQIVND (reference sequence). CDR3 coding DNA: TGTGCCAGTAGTATAAGAGGGGGCGAAGGCTGGCGCACTGAAGCTTTCTTT. Translation: CASSIRGGEGWRTEAFF.

The V gene is TRBV9, the J gene TRBJ2-7, with TRBD2 matching 7 bases. The CDR3 length is 16 residues. V trimming: 0 bases; J trimming: 4 bases; junction bases outside the gene matches: 10. Germline lookup yields CDR1 SGDLS and CDR2 YYNGEE. The CDR3 loop is CASSVGPAGEGYEQYF. The CDR3 bases are TGTGCCAGCAGCGTAGGCCCCGCCGGGGAGGGATACGAGCAGTACTTC.

This chain joins TRBV27 and TRBJ2-7; 8 bases agree with TRBD1. CDR1 and CDR2 (germline): MNHEY, SMNVEV (reference sequence). The junction had 11 bases not matched to a gene; V was cut back by 6 bases and J by 4 bases. The length of the CDR3 is 15 residues. CDR3 in amino acids: CASSPTGASLYEQYF. The DNA of the CDR3 is TGTGCCAGCAGCCCGACAGGGGCCTCCCTTTACGAGCAGTACTTC.

The rearrangement uses TRBV2 and TRBJ2-1; possible D gene TRBD2, 5 bases. The V end lost 3 bases, the J end lost 0 bases, and 12 bases lay between the germline ends. CDR3 length: 16 amino acids. Germline V gene lookup returns CDR1 SNHLY and CDR2 FYNNEI. The CDR3 DNA sequence: TGTGCCAGCAGTGACGTAGGAGGCGGCTCCTACAATGAGCAGTTCTTC. Amino acids: CASSDVGGGSYNEQFF. The full variable domain, its missing parts supplied by reference TRBV2 and TRBJ2-1, is EPEVTQTPSHQVTQMGQEVILRCVPISNHLYFYWYRQILGQKVEFLVSFYNNEISEKSEIFDDQFSVERPDGSNFTLKIRSTKLEDSAMYFCASSDVGGGSYNEQFFGPGTRLTVL.

The rearrangement joins TRBV21-1 to TRBJ1-2; the table calls TRBD1, which could not be checked here. TRBV21-1 is reported as a pseudogene. This CDR3 is 13 amino acids long. In DNA, the CDR3 is TGTGCCAGCAGCCCTCAGGGCAGGGATGGCTACACCTTC. Amino acid sequence: CASSPQGRDGYTF.

This clone occurred a few times. The chain couples TRBV29-1 to TRBJ1-2, with 7 bases identical to TRBD1. V was clipped by 4 bases and J by 14 bases; unmatched bases: 10. The CDR3 runs to 11 residues. The germline V gene has CDR1 SQVTM and CDR2 ANQGSEA. Here the CDR3 DNA reads TGCAGCGTTGCAAAGAGCGACAGGGCTACCTTC. Translated, it gives CSVAKSDRATF. Full variable domain (rest looked up from reference TRBV29-1 and TRBJ1-2): SAVISQKPSRDICQRGTSLTIQCQVDSQVTMMFWYRQQPGQSLTLIATANQGSEATYESGFVIDKFPISRPNLTFSTLTVSNMSPEDSSIYLCSVAKSDRATFGSGTRLTVV.

The chain links TRBV6-1 to TRBJ2-5; 8 positions match TRBD2. Germline trimming cut 4 bases from V and 1 base from J; bases unmatched to any gene: 8. CDR3 length: 16 amino acids. The germline gives CDR1 MNHNS, CDR2 SASEGT. The CDR3 nucleotides read TGTGCCAGCAGTGGGCGACTGGCGGGGGGCCAAGAGACCCAGTACTTC. Protein: CASSGRLAGGQETQYF.

The gene calls are TRBV9 and TRBJ2-1; 11 bases fit TRBD1. V was pared by 4 bases and J by 12 bases, with 9 bases of the junction left unmatched. CDR1 and CDR2 from the germline V gene are SGDLS and YYNGEE. This CDR3 spans 14 amino acids. The CDR3 spells CASSPRTGGHPQFF. In DNA form, the CDR3 reads TGTGCCAGCAGCCCTCGGACAGGGGGCCACCCGCAGTTCTTC.

This clone was picked up one time. This chain uses TRBV12-3 or TRBV12-4 with TRBJ1-4, with 7 positions matching TRBD1. V trimming: 8 bases; J trimming: 7 bases; junction bases outside the gene matches: 7. CDR3 size: 13 residues. The CDR3 loop is CASSLQGFEKLFF. In DNA, the CDR3 is TGTGCCAGCTCCCTACAGGGGTTTGAAAAACTGTTTTTT.

This clone was seen only once. The CDR3 region has the DNA TGTGCCAGCTCACCTGACAGACCTAATGAAAAACTGTTTTTT. Protein product: CASSPDRPNEKLFF. The chain links TRBV18 to TRBJ1-4; tentatively, D is TRBD1 (5 bases). The CDR3 spans 14 residues. Trimming left V 3 bases short and J 3 bases short, with 8 bases between. CDR1 is KGHSH and CDR2 is LQKENI in the germline V gene.

The rearrangement joins TRBV6-1 to TRBJ1-2, with D possibly being TRBD1 (6 bases). The CDR3 runs to 16 residues. Trimming left V 4 bases short and J 4 bases short, with 19 bases between. Germline CDR1 reads MNHNS; CDR2 reads SASEGT. The CDR3 DNA follows: TGTGCCAGCAGTGCAGCGGGGGGGGCGCGGGGCTATGGCTACACCTTC. Amino acids: CASSAAGGARGYGYTF.

CDR3 DNA: TGTGCCAGCTCACGAGACCTAGGGGATGAAAAACTGTTTTTT. It encodes CASSRDLGDEKLFF. The chain joins TRBV18 to TRBJ1-4; D perhaps matches TRBD1 (5 bases). This CDR3 spans 14 amino acids. Germline V gives CDR1 KGHSH, CDR2 LQKENI. V was cut by 4 bases and J by 6 bases, with 12 bases left in between.

This sequence joins TRBV5-6 and TRBJ1-6; D might be TRBD1 (5 bases). Germline V gives CDR1 SGHDT, CDR2 YYEEEE. The CDR3 loop spans 15 amino acids. V shed 2 bases and J shed 6 bases, with 12 bases lying between them. The CDR3 nucleotides read TGTGCCAGCAGCTTTACGGGGGTCGTTAATTCACCCCTCCACTTT. It is translated as CASSFTGVVNSPLHF.